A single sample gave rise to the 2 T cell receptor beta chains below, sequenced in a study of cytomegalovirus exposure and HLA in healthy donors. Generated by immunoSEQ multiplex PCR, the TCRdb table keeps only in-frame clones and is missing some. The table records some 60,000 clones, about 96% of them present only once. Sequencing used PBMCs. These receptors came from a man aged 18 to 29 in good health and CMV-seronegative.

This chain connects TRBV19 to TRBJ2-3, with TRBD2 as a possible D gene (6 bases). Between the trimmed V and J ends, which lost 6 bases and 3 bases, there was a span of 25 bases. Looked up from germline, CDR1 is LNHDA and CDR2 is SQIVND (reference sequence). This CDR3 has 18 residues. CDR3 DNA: TGTGCCAGTAGGGAGGGGCAGGCTAGGGGTGGAGTTACAGATACGCAGTATTTT. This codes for CASREGQARGGVTDTQYF.

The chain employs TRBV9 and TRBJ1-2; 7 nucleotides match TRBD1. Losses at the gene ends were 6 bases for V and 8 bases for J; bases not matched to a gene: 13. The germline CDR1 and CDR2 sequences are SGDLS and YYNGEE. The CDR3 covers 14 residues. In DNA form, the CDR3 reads TGTGCCAGCACCTCAGCACAGGGGTTGGGGGGCTACACCTTC. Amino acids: CASTSAQGLGGYTF.